The clone carrying this TCR beta chain was recorded a few times. Assay used: immunoSEQ multiplex PCR; TCRdb lists only in-frame clones, some missing. The table records about 150,000 clones, 83% of them present only once. These data come from a study of blood T cell repertoires in COVID-19. Per germline, CDR1 LGHNA and CDR2 YNFKEQ. V gave up 6 bases and J gave up 5 bases, with 14 bases separating them. The CDR3 contains 14 residues. The TCR sequence derives from a woman aged 55-69 years with COVID-19, enrolled during active disease. The chain employs TRBV4-2 and TRBJ1-5; no firm D call. Material: peripheral blood. The CDR3 region is CASRALNGDQPQHF. The CDR3 coding sequence is TGTGCCAGCAGGGCACTCAACGGGGATCAGCCCCAGCATTTT.